This T cell receptor (beta chain) was identified in a study of T cell changes during pregnancy in multiple sclerosis (dated by TCRdb to between 2019 and 2020). Study-wide context: The study looked at changes in the T cell repertoire across pregnancy in women with multiple sclerosis.

Receptors were amplified or captured by the immunoSEQ multiplex PCR assay. Not all clones reach the TCRdb copy of this immuneACCESS table, which keeps in-frame sequences only. Checked studies attribute under half of the gap to unresolved V genes and leave the rest unexplained. The sample profile shows 79,000 or so clones; 80% to 95% of them were found once. The ten most abundant clones make up 1.5% to 2% of the sample. Via the germline V gene, CDR1 is SGHTA and CDR2 FQGNSA. From its cysteine to its phenylalanine, the CDR3 spans 15 amino acids. The entry retains the CDR3 DNA only, 45 bases that are in frame from base 1. The germline V end is reduced by 6 bases and the J end by 8 bases; junction bases left unmatched: 14. Only a few counts were recorded for this clone. No cognate antigen has been identified for it. The sample holds no much larger clone one base away, and base qualities are not on file.

The sequenced sample was peripheral blood, obtained in the first trimester of pregnancy. This sequence uses TRBV7-2 and TRBJ1-2, with 8 bases aligning to TRBD1. The TCR comes from a female donor in good health, enrolled as a control in a pregnancy study. The CDR3 amino acid sequence is: CASSTYPGQERGYTF. DNA sequence: TGTGCCAGCAGTACCTATCCGGGACAGGAGCGCGGCTACACCTTC. Here the CDR3 is joined to the reference TRBV7-2 and TRBJ1-2 genes, and the full variable domain is: GAGVSQSPSNKVTEKGKDVELRCDPISGHTALYWYRQSLGQGLEFLIYFQGNSAPDKSGLPSDRFSAERTGGSVSTLTIQRTQQEDSAVYLCASSTYPGQERGYTFGSGTRLTVV.